These 8 T cell receptor beta chains were sequenced from one sample in a study of T cell responses to AZD1222 COVID-19 vaccine. Data came from immunoSEQ multiplex PCR; TCRdb stores just in-frame clones and leaves some out. Of 75,000 to 95,000 clones in the sample, roughly 81% were seen once. Source: peripheral blood, taken on day 0 of AZD1222 vaccination. Receptor source: an adult in good health.

The rearrangement joins TRBV6-1 to TRBJ1-1; D not certain. The CDR3 extends over 14 amino acids. Germline V lookup: CDR1 MNHNS, CDR2 SASEGT. V lost 2 bases and J lost 3, with 10 bases in between. CDR3 nucleotide sequence: TGTGCCAGCAGTGAATTTCAAGCGTACACTGAAGCTTTCTTT. Encoded protein: CASSEFQAYTEAFF.

J is TRBJ1-2 and V is TRBV6-2 or TRBV6-3; 7 bases are shared with TRBD1. Germline assignment: CDR1 MNHEY and CDR2 SVGEGT. The CDR3 contains 16 residues. V shed 6 bases and J 5 bases; nucleotides not matched to a gene: 15. Written as DNA, the CDR3 is TGTGCCAGCAGCCCTACTCGGGACAGCGTATCGTATGGCTACACCTTC. Its protein product is CASSPTRDSVSYGYTF.

This clone was counted a single time. The V call is TRBV9, the J call TRBJ2-5; the D call may be TRBD1 or TRBD2 (5 bases each). The CDR3 is 13 amino acids. CDR1 is SGDLS and CDR2 is YYNGEE in the germline V gene. V lost 10 bases and J 7 bases, leaving 20 bases between the germline ends. This CDR3 is CAGGTGSSGTQYF. The CDR3 DNA sequence: TGTGCCGGTGGGACGGGGTCTTCGGGGACCCAGTACTTC.

The chain links TRBV11-2 to TRBJ2-3; possibly TRBD2 for D (6 bases). Trimming took off 11 bases at V and 0 bases at J, with 18 bases between the two ends. The germline gives CDR1 SGHAT, CDR2 FQNNGV. The CDR3 spans 15 residues. CDR3 nucleotide sequence: TGTGCCTCGATTTTGCGGGGAGCTAGCACAGATACGCAGTATTTT. It is translated as CASILRGASTDTQYF.

The chain recombines TRBV5-1 with TRBJ1-1, with D perhaps TRBD1 (5 bases). The V end lost 3 bases, the J end lost 3 bases, and 15 bases lay between the germline ends. This CDR3 comprises 15 residues. CDR1 and CDR2 from the germline V gene are SGHRS and YFSETQ. CDR3 sequence (DNA): TGCGCCAGCAGCTGGGGCCGAGGTGGGGACACTGAAGCTTTCTTT. Amino acids: CASSWGRGGDTEAFF.

This chain connects TRBV7-2 to TRBJ2-2, with TRBD1 matching over 9 bases. Germline trimming cut 3 bases from V and 5 bases from J; bases unmatched to any gene: 7. The CDR3 has 16 residues. In germline, CDR1 is SGHTA, CDR2 FQGNSA. In DNA, the CDR3 is TGTGCCAGCAGCTTCGTGGGACAGGGTGGGACCGGGGAGCTGTTTTTT. Residues: CASSFVGQGGTGELFF.

The chain recombines TRBV9 with TRBJ2-5; weak D call: TRBD1 (6 bases). Trimming stripped 1 base from V and 1 base from J, with 11 bases between. Per the germline V gene, CDR1 is SGDLS and CDR2 is YYNGEE. The CDR3 has 15 amino acids. The CDR3 DNA follows: TGTGCCAGCAGCGTATATGGACAGCCCCAAGAGACCCAGTACTTC. It encodes CASSVYGQPQETQYF.

The chain is built from TRBV19 and TRBJ2-7; D not certain. V was shortened by 3 bases and J by 4 bases, with 13 bases between the two germline ends. From germline, CDR1 is LNHDA and CDR2 SQIVND (reference sequence). The CDR3 is 14 residues long. The CDR3, as DNA: TGTGCCAGTAGTATCCGGGCCGGGTGGTACGAGCAGTACTTC. Its translation: CASSIRAGWYEQYF.